The present T cell receptor beta chain was sequenced within a study of T cell repertoires in cytomegalovirus infection. In the study overall: Carrying CMV and the relevant HLA type showed in public TCR beta signatures.

Regarding the study as a whole: Ex vivo responses were dominated by HLA-C-restricted CMV-specific TCR beta clonotypes.

From the reads, TCRdb called clonotypes with MiXCR, one entry per CDR3 protein. The data contain approximately 590,000 distinct CDR3 sequences, roughly 43% of them singletons. A word on this clonotype: No antigen is known for it.

The sequence came from a human donor in good health (CMV status not recorded). Some clones in this sample may be carry-over from other donors' samples. The sequencing used cultured PBMCs, collected from culture after CMV antigen stimulation.

Here the CDR3 reads CASSDFGQGARNQPQHF. The DNA for the CDR3 is TGTGCCAGCAGTGATTTCGGGCAGGGGGCGAGGAATCAGCCCCAGCATTTT. The chain joins TRBV6-6 to TRBJ1-5; TRBD1 matches at 8 bases. The CDR3 sequence is 17 residues long. Germline V gene sequence: CDR1 MNHNY, CDR2 SVGAGI (reference sequence). After removal of 5 bases from V and 4 bases from J, the junction contained 13 bases not matched to a gene.